This entry describes one TCR beta chain. The antigen is undetermined. These data come from a study of T cell responses to AZD1222 COVID-19 vaccine. Pooled samples include second doses given at about 4 or 12 weeks. Study-level findings and limits: Seropositive AZD1222 recipients at baseline numbered only five or six. Spike-specific TCR breadth rose after two AZD1222 doses, and depth rose as well. Donor demographics were predominantly white British with a female majority; clonal diversity may be underestimated.

Data came from immunoSEQ multiplex PCR; TCRdb stores just in-frame clones and leaves some out. The sample consists of approximately 50,000 clones, 80% to 90% of them appearing once. CDR3 length: 12 amino acids. V was pared by 5 bases and J by 6 bases, with 11 bases between. The V gene's germline CDR1 is KGHSH and CDR2 LQKENI. This TCR came from an adult who received the AZD1222 COVID-19 vaccine. The source material was peripheral blood, sampled 28 days after the second AZD1222 dose. The chain uses TRBV18 and TRBJ2-7, with D possibly being TRBD2 (5 bases). CDR3 sequence: CASSTGRGEQYF. The CDR3 coding sequence is TGTGCCAGCTCAACCGGACGGGGCGAGCAGTACTTC.